This TCR beta chain is drawn from a study of blood T cells in healthy people across ages. This clonotype was found once. A much bigger clone sits one base away, suggesting this may be a read error. A second PCR, run for about 7 to 12 cycles, used a sample-barcoded 5' primer plus a J-beta primer mix. TCRdb itself ran the 5' RACE reads through MiXCR, one entry per CDR3 protein. The table shows 650,000 to 1,000,000 distinct CDR3 sequences, with approximately 35% occurring only once. Isolation of PBMCs gave at least 6.5 million cells per sample. There were at least 5 micrograms of total RNA extracted from every sample. There are 15 residues in the CDR3. From germline, CDR1 is DFQATT and CDR2 SNEGSKA (reference sequence). The junction had 9 bases not matched to a gene; V was cut back by 3 bases and J by 4 bases.

Sequenced sample: blood. The chain uses TRBV20-1 and TRBJ1-2; 9 bases are shared with TRBD1. The source of this sequence is a man between 18 and 35 years old in good health. As DNA, the CDR3 is TGCAGTGCTAGTCCGGGACAGGGAACTAGCTATGGCTACACCTTC. Its translation is CSASPGQGTSYGYTF.